This paragraph reports one T cell receptor (beta chain). Antigen unknown. These data originate in a study of memory CD4+ T cells and cytomegalovirus serostatus. Findings and caveats of the study: About 40% of the roughly 160 known CMV-associated TCRbeta sequences appeared in CD4+ memory. Median bootstrapped AUC for CMV status was just under 0.97 originally, just under 0.93 US-trained.

The data were produced by immunoSEQ multiplex PCR, yet TCRdb's version contains in-frame clones alone and is incomplete. The data hold some 59,000 clones, with roughly four fifths observed a single time. Germline CDR1 reads SNHLY; CDR2 reads FYNNEI. The V end was cut by 8 bases, the J end by 4 bases, with 9 bases between. CDR3 length: 13 residues. The sort gate was single viable CD3+CD4+CD8-CD45RO+ cells for memory CD4+ T cells. The sequence was collected from an adult in good health and CMV-seronegative. Sequencing was done on a sample of memory CD4+ T cells from blood. The rearrangement links TRBV2 to TRBJ2-6; D gene ambiguous. The CDR3 DNA sequence: TGTGCCAGCTCGGCGCTCGGGGCCAACGTCCTGACTTTC. Protein sequence: CASSALGANVLTF.